The text below deals with one T cell receptor beta chain. Its antigen remains unknown. The CDR3 runs 16 residues. Germline V gene data show CDR1 as LNHNV and CDR2 as YYDKDF (reference sequence). The V end lost 1 base, the J end lost 0 bases, and 11 bases lay between the germline ends. PCR primers comprised 60 Vbeta and 13 Jbeta primers. Produced via immunoSEQ multiplex PCR; TCRdb's table is partial and in-frame only. This table has about 110,000 clones, around 77% appearing once. The sample is drawn from a study of cytomegalovirus exposure and HLA in healthy donors. Overall study findings and caveats: CMV serostatus was the only recorded immune exposure for donors. Prior analysis indicated that the majority of TCR beta V segments exhibited productivity approximately 87% or approximately 30% of the time. Because they were indistinguishable, some V segments, including TRBV6-2 and TRBV6-3, were excluded.

V gene TRBV15 combines with J gene TRBJ2-3, with D perhaps matching TRBD1 (6 bases). The source material was PBMCs. The receptor was derived from a man aged 18 to 35 in good health and CMV-seronegative. In DNA, the CDR3 is TGTGCCACCAGCAGAGCCCAGGGGCCTAGCACAGATACGCAGTATTTT. It translates to CATSRAQGPSTDTQYF.